The source of this T cell receptor beta chain is a study of T cells expressing NK-cell markers. Whole-study context: Seven sequenced donors out of eight were HCMV-seropositive, one seronegative.

This CDR3 contains 17 residues. Germline V lookup: CDR1 DFQATT, CDR2 SNEGSKA (reference sequence). TCRdb reprocessed the 5' RACE reads, with one entry per CDR3 protein and no DNA. The specimen's table records approximately 440,000 distinct CDR3 sequences. This TCR derives from a woman between 50 and 59 years old in good health. This rearrangement joins TRBV20-1 to TRBJ2-7; without DNA, the TCRdb call of TRBD2 cannot be checked. The source material was blood T cells: a sorted CD56 or NKG2C T cell subset, CD4+ or CD8+ T cells, or bulk PBMC T cells (not recorded which). CDR3 loop: CSAQGLAGPGVEYEQYF.